This entry features one T cell receptor beta chain sequence. Its recognized antigen is unknown. No base qualities exist here, and no much larger clone lies one base off it. The immunoSEQ Assay, a bias-controlled multiplex PCR, was used to amplify TCRbeta CDR3 regions from genomic DNA. The authors processed their data as follows. The number of nucleated cells in each sample was estimated from the amplification of reference gene primers within the assay. To quantify the absolute abundance of each unique TCRbeta CDR3 rearrangement, sequence reads were collapsed and filtered. Productive Simpson clonality was computed per sample as the square root of Simpson's diversity index over productive rearrangements. TCRdb took over this immuneACCESS table, retaining in-frame rearrangements with V and J assigned. Such tables are incomplete; in checked studies, under half of the missing clones stem from an unresolved V gene, and the remainder is unexplained. V, J and clone size are those of that table, while D and trimming were read from the DNA. Within this sample are about 200,000 clones, with more than 70% of them counted one time only. Under 2% of the sample lies in the top ten.

This sample was included in a study of blood T cell repertoires in COVID-19 (dated by TCRdb to about 2020). About the full investigation: The collaborator samples originated in the United States, Italy and Spain and spanned the acute and convalescent phases of COVID-19. Where available, HLA class I and class II types were taken from metadata supplied by the sample provider and were not determined by assay-based typing. Subjects who had been exposed to COVID-19, were actively infected with it, or had recovered from it provided the deeply sampled blood TCRbeta repertoires that made up the dataset. The repertoires were released in a freely available public database meant as a resource for research on the immune response to SARS-CoV-2. The samples were drawn from the first 160 participants of the ongoing ImmuneRACE study and from some 1,300 subjects provided by 6 global collaborators. Sample metadata almost always included a de-identified subject ID, COVID-19 status, age in years and sex. The material from the prospective study consisted of cDNA or gDNA derived from T cells, B-cell-depleted T cells, or PBMCs.

Collaborating institutions collected whole blood in K2EDTA tubes following their own protocols. For TCRbeta analysis, collaborators shipped samples in one of three forms: frozen whole blood, isolated PBMCs, or DNA extracted from either of those sample types. What the work shows at the level of the full study, not this receptor alone: The quantity of clinical and demographic metadata differed by source and by participant and was supplied without curation.

Looking up the germline V gene (reference sequence) yields CDR1 SGHNT and CDR2 YYREEE. V is cut by 2 bases and J by 7 bases, and the space between the germline ends is 6 bases. Inclusive of the bounding cysteine and phenylalanine, the CDR3 is 11 residues long. CDR3 DNA is the only sequence kept; it has 33 bases, read in frame from the first base. The specimen was peripheral blood. The rearrangement joined TRBV5-4 to TRBJ1-1; confidence is insufficient to name the D gene. The clonotype comes from a man aged 18 to 35 with active or convalescent COVID-19. The nucleotide sequence is TGTGCCAGCAGCTTCAGTGATGAAGCTTTCTTT. Its protein reads: CASSFSDEAFF.